The subject of this entry is one T cell receptor beta chain. Authors' processing steps: Estimation of nucleated cell counts relied on the amplification of reference gene primers. The protocol was immunoSEQ multiplex PCR, while the TCRdb copy is restricted to in-frame clones and leaves out a portion. V, J and clone size were drawn from that table, and D and trimming were deduced from the DNA. Of roughly 670,000 clones in the sample, around 90% were seen once. V shed 6 bases and J 2 bases; nucleotides not matched to a gene: 16. CDR1 is SGHNT and CDR2 is YYREEE in the germline V gene (reference sequence). This CDR3 is built from 17 residues. These data belong to a study of blood T cell repertoires in COVID-19. Study information: Samples came from the United States, Italy and Spain, spanning acute and convalescent COVID-19. T cells, B-cell-depleted T cells, or PBMCs supplied cDNA or gDNA.

The source of this sequence is a woman in her late teens or twenties with acute or convalescent COVID-19. Sequencing was done on a sample of peripheral blood. The chain recombines TRBV5-4 with TRBJ1-2, with TRBD1 matching 7 bases. CDR3 in amino acids: CASTMTGLGVGNYGYTF. In DNA form, the CDR3 reads TGTGCCAGCACGATGACAGGGTTGGGGGTCGGAAACTATGGCTACACCTTC.